The entry below gives a single T cell receptor beta chain sequence along with its context. The sample originates from a study of blood T cell repertoires in COVID-19. Per germline, CDR1 MDHEN and CDR2 SYDVKM. The CDR3 is 14 amino acids. The germline V and J ends were trimmed by 5 bases and 5 bases, with 15 bases remaining between them. Authors' analysis steps: Scientists estimated how many nucleated cells there were by amplifying reference gene primers. Profiled with immunoSEQ multiplex PCR; TCRdb holds only in-frame clones, not every one. V and J calls and clone size follow that table, whereas D and trimming were derived from the DNA. The sample holds about 190,000 clones; roughly 78% are singletons and the top ten take 2.5% to 3%.

This receptor was taken from a woman older than 75 with active or convalescent COVID-19. The chain carries TRBV28 and TRBJ2-5; tentative D call: TRBD1 (5 bases). The specimen sequenced was peripheral blood. CDR3: CASSARRGWETQYF. The CDR3 nucleotides are TGTGCCAGCAGTGCGAGAAGGGGTTGGGAGACCCAGTACTTC.